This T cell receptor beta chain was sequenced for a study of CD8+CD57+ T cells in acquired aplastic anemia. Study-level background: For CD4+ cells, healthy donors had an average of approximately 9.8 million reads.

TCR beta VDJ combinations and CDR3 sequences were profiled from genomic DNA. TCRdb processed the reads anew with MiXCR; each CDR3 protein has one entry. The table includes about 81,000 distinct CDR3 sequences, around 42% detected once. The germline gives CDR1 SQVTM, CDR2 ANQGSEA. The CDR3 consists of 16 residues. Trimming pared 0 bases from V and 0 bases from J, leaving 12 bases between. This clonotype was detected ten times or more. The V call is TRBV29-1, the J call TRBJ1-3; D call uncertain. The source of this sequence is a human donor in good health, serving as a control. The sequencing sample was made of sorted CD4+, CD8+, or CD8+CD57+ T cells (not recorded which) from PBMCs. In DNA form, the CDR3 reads TGCAGCGTTGAAGATCTTAAGGAGATCTCTGGAAACACCATATATTTT. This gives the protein CSVEDLKEISGNTIYF.